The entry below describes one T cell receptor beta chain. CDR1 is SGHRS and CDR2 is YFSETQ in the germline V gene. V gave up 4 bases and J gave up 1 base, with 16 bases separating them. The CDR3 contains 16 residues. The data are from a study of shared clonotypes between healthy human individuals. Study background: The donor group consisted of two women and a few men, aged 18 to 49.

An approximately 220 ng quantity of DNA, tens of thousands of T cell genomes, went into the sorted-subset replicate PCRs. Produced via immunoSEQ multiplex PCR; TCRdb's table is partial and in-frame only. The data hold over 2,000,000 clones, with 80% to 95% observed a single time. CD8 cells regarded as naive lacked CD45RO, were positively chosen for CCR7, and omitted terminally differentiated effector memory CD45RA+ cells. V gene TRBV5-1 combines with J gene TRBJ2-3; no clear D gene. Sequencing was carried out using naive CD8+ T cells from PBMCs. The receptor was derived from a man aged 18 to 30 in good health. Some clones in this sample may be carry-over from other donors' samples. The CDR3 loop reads CASSPIGGSRTDTQYF. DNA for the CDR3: TGCGCCAGCAGCCCGATCGGTGGGTCCCGCACAGATACGCAGTATTTT.